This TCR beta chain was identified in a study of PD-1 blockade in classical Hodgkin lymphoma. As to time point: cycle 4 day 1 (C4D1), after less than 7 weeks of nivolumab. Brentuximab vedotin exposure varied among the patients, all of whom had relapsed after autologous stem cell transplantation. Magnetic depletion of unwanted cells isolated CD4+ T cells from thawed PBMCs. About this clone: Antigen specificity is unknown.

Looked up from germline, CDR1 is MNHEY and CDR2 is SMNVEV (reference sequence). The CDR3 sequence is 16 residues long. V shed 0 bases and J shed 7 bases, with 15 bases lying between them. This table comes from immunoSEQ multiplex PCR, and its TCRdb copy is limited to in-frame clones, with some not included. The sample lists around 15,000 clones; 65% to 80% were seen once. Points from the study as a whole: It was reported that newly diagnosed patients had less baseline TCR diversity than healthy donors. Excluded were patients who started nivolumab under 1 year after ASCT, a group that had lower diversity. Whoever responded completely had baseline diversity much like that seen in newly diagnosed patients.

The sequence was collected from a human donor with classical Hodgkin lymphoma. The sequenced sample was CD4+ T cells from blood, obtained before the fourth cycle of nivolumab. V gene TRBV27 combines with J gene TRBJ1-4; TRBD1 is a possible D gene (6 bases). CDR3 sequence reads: CASSLSPPGAGEKLFF. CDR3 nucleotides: TGTGCCAGCAGTTTATCGCCTCCGGGGGCGGGTGAAAAACTGTTTTTT.